Below are 30 T cell receptor beta chains sequenced from a single sample in a study of control samples from healthy donors and cancer patients. TCRdb's copy holds only in-frame clones and misses some; the assay was immunoSEQ multiplex PCR. This table has roughly 88,000 clones, about 85% appearing once. Sequenced material: blood. The receptors derive from a man aged 30 to 39 in good health.

This clone was detected only a few times. This chain links TRBV5-1 with TRBJ1-1, with TRBD1 as a possible D gene (5 bases). The germline gives CDR1 SGHRS, CDR2 YFSETQ. V was clipped by 3 bases and J by 1 base, with 19 bases between them. This CDR3 comprises 17 residues. The CDR3 coding sequence is TGCGCCAGCAGCTGGAGGGCCCCCGGGGCGACGAACACTGAAGCTTTCTTT. It is translated as CASSWRAPGATNTEAFF.

The gene calls are TRBV9 and TRBJ1-1; D is possibly TRBD1 (6 bases). CDR1 SGDLS and CDR2 YYNGEE come from the germline V gene. The CDR3 contains 15 residues. V shed 0 bases and J shed 3 bases, with 12 bases lying between them. CDR3 in amino acids: CASSVDQGQYTEAFF. The CDR3 DNA reads TGTGCCAGCAGCGTAGATCAGGGGCAGTACACTGAAGCTTTCTTT. Complete variable domain (other parts from reference TRBV9 and TRBJ1-1): DSGVTQTPKHLITATGQRVTLRCSPRSGDLSVYWYQQSLDQGLQFLIQYYNGEERAKGNILERFSAQQFPDLHSELNLSSLELGDSALYFCASSVDQGQYTEAFFGQGTRLTVV.

The V and J genes are TRBV5-1 and TRBJ1-1; a weak D match, TRBD1 (5 bases). Trimming took off 4 bases at V and 5 bases at J, with 27 bases between the two ends. The germline gives CDR1 SGHRS, CDR2 YFSETQ. The CDR3 length is 18 residues. CDR3 sequence: CASSGGVGQGFERTEAFF. The CDR3 nucleotides are TGCGCCAGCAGCGGAGGGGTGGGGCAGGGCTTTGAACGGACTGAAGCTTTCTTT.

With regard to this clone: Other DNA sequences within the sample encode an identical CDR3. The chain recombines TRBV27 with TRBJ1-1; D is unclear. V shed 2 bases and J shed 2 bases, with 6 bases lying between them. CDR1 and CDR2 from the germline V gene are MNHEY and SMNVEV (reference sequence). CDR3 length: 13 residues. CDR3 amino acids: CASSLSRNTEAFF. Here the CDR3 DNA reads TGTGCCAGCAGTTTAAGCCGCAACACTGAAGCTTTCTTT.

The chain couples TRBV19 to TRBJ1-1; D is possibly TRBD1 (6 bases). The germline V gene has CDR1 LNHDA and CDR2 SQIVND (reference sequence). The CDR3 has 14 residues. Trimming stripped 7 bases from V and 0 bases from J, with 12 bases between. The CDR3: CASMETGLNTEAFF. The CDR3 nucleotides are TGTGCCAGTATGGAAACAGGGCTGAACACTGAAGCTTTCTTT.

The chain has TRBV29-1 and TRBJ2-5; D remains unclear. The CDR3 loop spans 13 amino acids. Germline CDR1 SQVTM, CDR2 ANQGSEA. V lost 4 bases and J lost 5, with 14 bases in between. In DNA, the CDR3 is TGCAGCGTTGTGGACCAAAGTACCGAGACCCAGTACTTC. The encoded protein is CSVVDQSTETQYF.

The V gene is TRBV7-3, the J gene TRBJ1-1, with D perhaps TRBD1 (6 bases). V lost 2 bases, J lost 4 bases, and 14 bases lay in between. The CDR3 extends over 15 amino acids. Germline V lookup: CDR1 SGHTA, CDR2 FQGTGA. The CDR3 coding sequence is TGTGCCAGCAGCTTACTGGGGGCTGGGCTCACTGAAGCTTTCTTT. Residues: CASSLLGAGLTEAFF.

This chain links TRBV21-1 with TRBJ1-1; the table's D gene call, TRBD1, was not cross checked with the DNA. TRBV21-1 is a recognized pseudogene. The CDR3 is 16 amino acids. The CDR3 sequence: CASIARTGRRYTEAFF. The CDR3 nucleotides are TGTGCCAGCATCGCGAGGACAGGGAGACGGTACACTGAAGCTTTCTTT.

This clone was recorded only once. The chain links TRBV9 to TRBJ2-1; D may be TRBD1 (5 bases). There are 16 residues in the CDR3. CDR1 SGDLS and CDR2 YYNGEE come from the germline V gene. V was shortened by 0 bases and J by 5 bases, with 15 bases between the two germline ends. The CDR3 DNA is TGTGCCAGCAGCGTAGGAGCCAGGGTAGGACACAATGAGCAGTTCTTC. It encodes CASSVGARVGHNEQFF. Looking up the rest from reference TRBV9 and TRBJ2-1 gives the full variable domain: DSGVTQTPKHLITATGQRVTLRCSPRSGDLSVYWYQQSLDQGLQFLIQYYNGEERAKGNILERFSAQQFPDLHSELNLSSLELGDSALYFCASSVGARVGHNEQFFGPGTRLTVL.

The chain carries TRBV3-1 (or the pseudogene TRBV3-2) and TRBJ1-2; 9 bases map to TRBD1. This CDR3 has 17 residues. Germline V gene data show CDR1 as LGHDT and CDR2 as YNNKEL (reference sequence). V dropped 0 bases and J dropped 4; count of bases not matched to a gene: 9. CDR3 sequence: CASSQDPGTGRLYGYTF. As DNA, the CDR3 is TGTGCCAGCAGCCAAGATCCAGGGACAGGGAGGCTCTATGGCTACACCTTC.

The CDR3 loop reads CASTRDNYGYTF. CDR3 nucleotide sequence: TGTGCCAGCACCCGGGACAACTATGGCTACACCTTC. The V call is TRBV6-5, the J call TRBJ1-2; D is perhaps TRBD1 (5 bases). This CDR3 is built from 12 residues. Germline loops: CDR1 MNHEY, CDR2 SVGAGI. V was shortened by 7 bases and J by 2 bases, with 8 bases between the two germline ends.

The chain recombines TRBV30 with TRBJ1-2; no reliable D call. Deletions cut 4 bases from V and 3 bases from J, with 6 bases between. CDR3 length equals 11 residues. Looked up from germline, CDR1 is GTSNPN and CDR2 is SVGIG (reference sequence). In DNA, the CDR3 is TGTGCCTGGAATTCAGACTATGGCTACACCTTC. This encodes CAWNSDYGYTF.

The chain joins TRBV6-4 to TRBJ1-6; D remains ambiguous. V was cut by 4 bases and J by 7 bases, with 8 bases left in between. Germline V CDR1 and CDR2: MRHNA, SNTAGT. This CDR3 has 13 residues. The DNA of the CDR3 is TGTGCCAGCAGTGCCGTAGAAAATTCACCCCTCCACTTT. It yields the protein CASSAVENSPLHF.

The chain recombines TRBV11-2 with TRBJ1-1; D perhaps matches TRBD1 (5 bases). The CDR3 covers 15 residues. Germline assignment: CDR1 SGHAT and CDR2 FQNNGV. Trimming stripped 1 base from V and 4 bases from J, with 13 bases between. The CDR3 DNA reads as TGTGCCAGCAGCTTAGTGGCAGGGTGGAGCACTGAAGCTTTCTTT. Its protein product is CASSLVAGWSTEAFF.

V is TRBV6-5 and J is TRBJ1-2, with TRBD1 as a possible D gene (5 bases). Trimming removed 6 bases from V and 6 bases from J, with 14 bases in between. This CDR3 spans 13 amino acids. The germline gives CDR1 MNHEY, CDR2 SVGAGI. Here the CDR3 DNA reads TGTGCCAGCAGCGAGGGGAGACTTAATGGCTACACCTTC. This sequence encodes CASSEGRLNGYTF.

The V and J genes are TRBV7-2 and TRBJ2-7; tentative D call: TRBD2 (5 bases). CDR3 size: 14 residues. V shed 1 base and J shed 7 bases, with 14 bases lying between them. Per germline, CDR1 SGHTA and CDR2 FQGNSA. The CDR3, as DNA: TGTGCCAGCAGCTTAGACCCGGGGTTAGGAGAGCAGTACTTC. It encodes CASSLDPGLGEQYF.

V usage is TRBV10-1 and J usage is TRBJ1-5; D is unclear. The CDR3 has 13 amino acids. The germline gives CDR1 WNHNN, CDR2 SYGVQD (reference sequence). V shed 8 bases and J shed 0 bases, with 8 bases lying between them. The CDR3 bases are TGCGCCAGCCAGGCCCATAGCAATCAGCCCCAGCATTTT. Translated: CASQAHSNQPQHF.

CDR3 loop: CASEPDRGNSPLHF. The CDR3 DNA sequence: TGTGCCAGCGAACCGGACAGGGGCAATTCACCCCTCCACTTT. V is TRBV6-6 and J is TRBJ1-6; 9 bases align to TRBD1. In germline, CDR1 is MNHNY, CDR2 SVGAGI (reference sequence). V gave up 8 bases and J gave up 7 bases; unmatched junction bases: 6. The CDR3 length is 14 residues.

This clone was seen only a few times. This chain connects TRBV19 to TRBJ1-5; no definite D call. Germline CDR1 LNHDA, CDR2 SQIVND (reference sequence). With 3 bases removed from V and 2 bases from J, the gap between germline ends came to 11 bases. CDR3 length: 15 amino acids. DNA of the CDR3: TGTGCCAGTAGTATGGGAATCGGGGGCAATCAGCCCCAGCATTTT. Its protein product is CASSMGIGGNQPQHF.

V and J are TRBV21-1 and TRBJ2-5; the table's D call TRBD1 went unverified against the DNA. TRBV21-1 is listed as a pseudogene. This CDR3 contains 14 residues. The CDR3 DNA reads as TGTGCCAGCAGCAAGGTTGACAGGCAAGAGACCCAGTACTTC. It translates to CASSKVDRQETQYF.

This clone has only one observation. A read error may produce the germline difference seen at one junction end. Other DNA sequences within the sample encode an identical CDR3. J is TRBJ2-5 and V is TRBV3-1 (or the pseudogene TRBV3-2); TRBD2 might be the D (6 bases). Germline CDR1 is LGHDT and CDR2 is YNNKEL (reference sequence). CDR3 length equals 15 residues. DNA of the CDR3: TGCGCCAGCAGCCAAGGACTAAGGGATGGAGGGACCCAGTACTTC. Its protein is CASSQGLRDGGTQYF.

J is TRBJ1-3 and V is TRBV19; no clear D. Between the trimmed V and J ends, which lost 6 bases and 0 bases, there was a span of 15 bases. Germline CDR1 is LNHDA and CDR2 is SQIVND (reference sequence). CDR3 size: 16 residues. The CDR3 loop reads CASSIAHVLSGNTIYF. As DNA, the CDR3 is TGTGCCAGTAGCATTGCACACGTACTCTCTGGAAACACCATATATTTT.

The V gene is TRBV5-1, the J gene TRBJ2-3; 7 bases align to TRBD1. The CDR3 length is 14 residues. The germline CDR1 and CDR2 sequences are SGHRS and YFSETQ. The V and J ends lost 4 bases and 0 bases, in that order; junction bases with no gene match: 2. CDR3 nucleotide sequence: TGCGCCAGCAGCCAACAGGGGAGCACAGATACGCAGTATTTT. It yields the protein CASSQQGSTDTQYF.

This clone was recorded only once. This chain links TRBV29-1 with TRBJ2-3; no clear D. Germline V gene lookup returns CDR1 SQVTM and CDR2 ANQGSEA. Trimming removed 2 bases from V and 5 bases from J, with 11 bases in between. The CDR3 has 13 amino acids. The CDR3 DNA is TGCAGCGTTGAACCTGGGGTAGGAGATACGCAGTATTTT. Its translation is CSVEPGVGDTQYF.

The V gene is TRBV6-6, the J gene TRBJ1-5, with 8 bases fitting TRBD1. This CDR3 region has 14 residues. From germline, CDR1 is MNHNY and CDR2 SVGAGI (reference sequence). The J segment lost 4 bases and the V segment lost 3 bases, leaving 2 bases of the junction unmatched. The CDR3 is CASSYGTGNQPQHF. The CDR3 DNA follows: TGTGCCAGCAGTTATGGGACAGGTAATCAGCCCCAGCATTTT.

The chain joins TRBV5-8 to TRBJ1-5; D might be TRBD1 (5 bases). Per germline, CDR1 SGHTS and CDR2 YDEGEE. CDR3 length: 15 residues. Between the trimmed V and J ends, which lost 1 base and 0 bases, there was a span of 8 bases. The CDR3 region has the DNA TGTGCCAGCAGCTTGCAGGGATATAGCAATCAGCCCCAGCATTTT. It translates to CASSLQGYSNQPQHF.

J is TRBJ1-6 and V is TRBV18, with D possibly matching TRBD1 (5 bases). V dropped 3 bases and J dropped 9 bases, with 15 bases sitting between them. The CDR3 is 15 residues long. CDR1 is KGHSH and CDR2 is LQKENI in the germline V gene. CDR3 DNA: TGTGCCAGCTCACCGGACACCTCCAGGACTTCACCCCTCCACTTT. It codes for CASSPDTSRTSPLHF.

The rearrangement links TRBV11-3 to TRBJ2-2, with a possible D match to TRBD1 (6 bases). Germline-derived CDR1 and CDR2 are SGHNT and YENEEA. Trimming cost V 4 bases and J 3 bases, with 12 bases left between them. This CDR3 contains 15 residues. The CDR3 DNA is TGTGCCAGCAGCTCGGGACATAGGGACACCGGGGAGCTGTTTTTT. Translating it yields CASSSGHRDTGELFF.

This chain joins TRBV29-1 and TRBJ2-1; D uncertain. Germline lookup yields CDR1 SQVTM and CDR2 ANQGSEA. V was clipped by 2 bases and J by 8 bases, with 10 bases between them. The CDR3 length is 12 residues. The CDR3 protein is CSVEPGQYEQFF. In DNA form, the CDR3 reads TGCAGCGTTGAACCCGGGCAGTATGAGCAGTTCTTC.

The chain carries TRBV19 and TRBJ2-1; D may correspond to TRBD1 or TRBD2 (5 bases each). V was shortened by 6 bases and J by 9 bases, with 18 bases between the two germline ends. The germline V gene has CDR1 LNHDA and CDR2 SQIVND (reference sequence). The CDR3 has 14 residues. The CDR3 sequence: CASSAGTPTAEQFF. The CDR3 DNA sequence: TGTGCCAGTAGCGCCGGGACCCCTACGGCTGAGCAGTTCTTC.